This T cell receptor (beta chain) was captured in a study of CD8 T cells in ankylosing spondylitis. One entry per CDR3 protein, called by TCRdb with MiXCR from the 5' RACE reads. Here the sample spans 150,000 to 200,000 distinct CDR3 sequences, 9.5% to 15% being singletons. This clonotype was counted only a few times. Its specificity is unknown. Study conclusions and caveats: Among TCR beta sequences, a motif of several highly homologous variants appeared characteristic of ankylosing spondylitis blood. Previous work reported some of these motif variants in the synovial fluid and blood of reactive arthritis.

Germline V gene data show CDR1 as SGDLS and CDR2 as YYNGEE. The V gene lost 4 bases and the J gene lost 11 bases, with 15 bases spanning the gap. The CDR3 spans 12 residues. V gene TRBV9 combines with J gene TRBJ1-1; a possible D gene is TRBD1 (5 bases). The sequence was collected from a male donor with ankylosing spondylitis or in good health (not recorded which). The sequenced material came from blood, either unsorted or a sorted T cell fraction (not recorded which). The CDR3 DNA sequence: TGTGCCAGCAGCTCCCAGACAGTTCCGGCTTTCTTT. This sequence encodes CASSSQTVPAFF.